This TCR beta chain stems from a study of T cells after yellow fever vaccination. About the study: Fractions of low cell number were prepared using SMART-Seq v4 Ultra Low Input. Study-level findings and limits: Highly abundant clonotypes carried over from the bulk population could end up in FACS-sorted repertoires as contaminants.

A process of 5'RACE template switching, which added a universal primer site and UMIs, was used to make TCR cDNA. TCRdb redid the calling of the 5' RACE reads with MiXCR, one entry per CDR3 protein. Of some 350,000 distinct CDR3 sequences listed, over 3.5% were seen once; the top ten hold roughly 24%. Germline V CDR1 and CDR2: MNHEY, SVGAGI. The germline V and J ends were trimmed by 7 bases and 5 bases, with 12 bases remaining between them. CDR3 size: 14 residues. This clonotype showed up just a few times. Its antigen is undetermined. The TCR was taken from a man younger than 35 who received the YFV17D yellow fever vaccine. This sequence joins TRBV6-5 and TRBJ1-6; possibly TRBD1 for D (6 bases). The sequences come from PBMCs, collected 5 days after the yellow fever booster vaccination. Here the CDR3 reads CASTKRQDNSPLHF. The DNA of the CDR3 is TGTGCCAGCACAAAACGACAGGATAATTCACCCCTCCACTTT.